This T cell receptor beta chain derives from a study of patients and donors after allogeneic stem cell transplantation. There are a few counts of this clonotype. TCRdb fed the RT-PCR reads into MiXCR, producing one record per CDR3 protein. The data show about 2,600 distinct CDR3 sequences, 8.2% seen once. Germline CDR1 DFQATT, CDR2 SNEGSKA (reference sequence). The junction had 14 bases not matched to a gene; V was cut back by 7 bases and J by 3 bases. The CDR3 totals 16 residues. The material sequenced was blood, either unsorted or a sorted T cell fraction (not recorded which). The clonotype comes from a human donor who was either an allogeneic HSCT recipient or a stem cell or donor lymphocyte infusion donor (not recorded which). It is not recorded whose cells these are; they may come from a transplant donor. The V gene is TRBV20-1, the J gene TRBJ2-1, with 8 bases lining up with TRBD2. The CDR3 here is CSVTNAGLGFYNEQFF. CDR3 DNA sequence: TGCAGTGTTACAAATGCGGGACTAGGGTTCTACAATGAGCAGTTCTTC.